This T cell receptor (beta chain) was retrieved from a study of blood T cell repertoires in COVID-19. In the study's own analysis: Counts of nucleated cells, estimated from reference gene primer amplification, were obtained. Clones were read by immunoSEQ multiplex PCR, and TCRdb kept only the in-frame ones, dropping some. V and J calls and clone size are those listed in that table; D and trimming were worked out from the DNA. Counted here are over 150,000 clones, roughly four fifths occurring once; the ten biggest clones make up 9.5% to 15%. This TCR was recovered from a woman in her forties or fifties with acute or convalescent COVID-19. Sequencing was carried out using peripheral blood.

CDR3 protein: CASSSYWTGNTEAFF. The CDR3 nucleotides read TGTGCCAGCAGTTCGTACTGGACAGGAAACACTGAAGCTTTCTTT. This chain joins TRBV28 and TRBJ1-1, with TRBD1 identical over 7 bases. This CDR3 has 15 residues. Per germline, CDR1 MDHEN and CDR2 SYDVKM. The J segment lost 2 bases and the V segment lost 4 bases, leaving 7 bases of the junction unmatched. Based on the CDR3 plus reference TRBV28 and TRBJ1-1, the full variable domain is DVKVTQSSRYLVKRTGEKVFLECVQDMDHENMFWYRQDPGLGLRLIYFSYDVKMKEKGDIPEGYSVSREKKERFSLILESASTNQTSMYLCASSSYWTGNTEAFFGQGTRLTVV.